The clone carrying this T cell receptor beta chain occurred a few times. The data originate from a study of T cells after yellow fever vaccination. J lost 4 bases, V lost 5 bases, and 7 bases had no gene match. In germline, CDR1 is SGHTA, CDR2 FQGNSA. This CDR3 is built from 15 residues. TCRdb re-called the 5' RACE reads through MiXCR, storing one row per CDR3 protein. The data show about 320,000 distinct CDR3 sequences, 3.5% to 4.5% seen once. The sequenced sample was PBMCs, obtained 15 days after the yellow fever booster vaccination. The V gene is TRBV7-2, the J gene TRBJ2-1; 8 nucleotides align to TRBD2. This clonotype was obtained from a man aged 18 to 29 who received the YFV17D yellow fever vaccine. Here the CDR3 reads CASSPGTSWYNEQFF. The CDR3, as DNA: TGTGCCAGCAGCCCCGGGACTAGTTGGTACAATGAGCAGTTCTTC.